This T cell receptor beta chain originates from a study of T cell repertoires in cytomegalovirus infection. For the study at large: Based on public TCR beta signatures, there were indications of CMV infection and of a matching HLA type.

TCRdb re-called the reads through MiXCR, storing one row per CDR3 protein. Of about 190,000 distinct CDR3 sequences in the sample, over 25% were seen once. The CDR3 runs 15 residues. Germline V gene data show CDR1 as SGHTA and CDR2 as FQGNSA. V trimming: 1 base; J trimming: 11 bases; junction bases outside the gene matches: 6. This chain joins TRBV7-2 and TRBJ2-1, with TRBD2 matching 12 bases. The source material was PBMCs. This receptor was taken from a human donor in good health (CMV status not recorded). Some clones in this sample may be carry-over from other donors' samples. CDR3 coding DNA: TGTGCCAGCAGCTTAGAACGACTAGCGGGGGCCCAGCAGTTCTTC. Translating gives CASSLERLAGAQQFF.